A single T cell receptor beta chain is shown here with its context. This record belongs to a study of early stage breast cancer tumors. Sequencing used immunoSEQ multiplex PCR; TCRdb keeps in-frame clones, though not all of them. The data show around 13,000 clones, roughly 83% seen once. Sequenced: normal breast tissue next to the tumor. The sequence was obtained from a person aged 45 to 60 with breast cancer.

CDR3 protein: CASTRTGDNSPLHF. CDR3 nucleotides: TGTGCCAGCACTCGGACAGGGGATAATTCACCCCTCCACTTT. The chain recombines TRBV25-1 with TRBJ1-6, with TRBD1 matching over 9 bases. V lost 7 bases, J lost 5 bases, and 3 bases stayed unmatched. Germline V CDR1 and CDR2: MGHDK, SYGVNS. The length of the CDR3 is 14 residues.